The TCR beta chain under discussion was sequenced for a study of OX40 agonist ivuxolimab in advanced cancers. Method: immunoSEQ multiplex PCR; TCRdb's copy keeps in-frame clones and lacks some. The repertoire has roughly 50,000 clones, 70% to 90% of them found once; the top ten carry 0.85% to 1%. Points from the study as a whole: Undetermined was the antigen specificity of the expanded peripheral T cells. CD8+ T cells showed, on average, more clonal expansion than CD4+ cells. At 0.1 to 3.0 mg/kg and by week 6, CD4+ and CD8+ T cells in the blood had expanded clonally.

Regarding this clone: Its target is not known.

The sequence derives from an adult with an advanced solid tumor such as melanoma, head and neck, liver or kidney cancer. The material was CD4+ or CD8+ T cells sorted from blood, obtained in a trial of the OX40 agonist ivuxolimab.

CDR3 bases: TGTGCCAGCAGTGATTTTAGACTAGCGGGGCAGGAGACCCAGTACTTC. Residues: CASSDFRLAGQETQYF. V and J are TRBV2 and TRBJ2-5; 11 bases agree with TRBD2. The CDR3 is 16 residues long. The J segment lost 5 bases and the V segment lost 3 bases, leaving 8 bases of the junction unmatched. Germline lookup yields CDR1 SNHLY and CDR2 FYNNEI.